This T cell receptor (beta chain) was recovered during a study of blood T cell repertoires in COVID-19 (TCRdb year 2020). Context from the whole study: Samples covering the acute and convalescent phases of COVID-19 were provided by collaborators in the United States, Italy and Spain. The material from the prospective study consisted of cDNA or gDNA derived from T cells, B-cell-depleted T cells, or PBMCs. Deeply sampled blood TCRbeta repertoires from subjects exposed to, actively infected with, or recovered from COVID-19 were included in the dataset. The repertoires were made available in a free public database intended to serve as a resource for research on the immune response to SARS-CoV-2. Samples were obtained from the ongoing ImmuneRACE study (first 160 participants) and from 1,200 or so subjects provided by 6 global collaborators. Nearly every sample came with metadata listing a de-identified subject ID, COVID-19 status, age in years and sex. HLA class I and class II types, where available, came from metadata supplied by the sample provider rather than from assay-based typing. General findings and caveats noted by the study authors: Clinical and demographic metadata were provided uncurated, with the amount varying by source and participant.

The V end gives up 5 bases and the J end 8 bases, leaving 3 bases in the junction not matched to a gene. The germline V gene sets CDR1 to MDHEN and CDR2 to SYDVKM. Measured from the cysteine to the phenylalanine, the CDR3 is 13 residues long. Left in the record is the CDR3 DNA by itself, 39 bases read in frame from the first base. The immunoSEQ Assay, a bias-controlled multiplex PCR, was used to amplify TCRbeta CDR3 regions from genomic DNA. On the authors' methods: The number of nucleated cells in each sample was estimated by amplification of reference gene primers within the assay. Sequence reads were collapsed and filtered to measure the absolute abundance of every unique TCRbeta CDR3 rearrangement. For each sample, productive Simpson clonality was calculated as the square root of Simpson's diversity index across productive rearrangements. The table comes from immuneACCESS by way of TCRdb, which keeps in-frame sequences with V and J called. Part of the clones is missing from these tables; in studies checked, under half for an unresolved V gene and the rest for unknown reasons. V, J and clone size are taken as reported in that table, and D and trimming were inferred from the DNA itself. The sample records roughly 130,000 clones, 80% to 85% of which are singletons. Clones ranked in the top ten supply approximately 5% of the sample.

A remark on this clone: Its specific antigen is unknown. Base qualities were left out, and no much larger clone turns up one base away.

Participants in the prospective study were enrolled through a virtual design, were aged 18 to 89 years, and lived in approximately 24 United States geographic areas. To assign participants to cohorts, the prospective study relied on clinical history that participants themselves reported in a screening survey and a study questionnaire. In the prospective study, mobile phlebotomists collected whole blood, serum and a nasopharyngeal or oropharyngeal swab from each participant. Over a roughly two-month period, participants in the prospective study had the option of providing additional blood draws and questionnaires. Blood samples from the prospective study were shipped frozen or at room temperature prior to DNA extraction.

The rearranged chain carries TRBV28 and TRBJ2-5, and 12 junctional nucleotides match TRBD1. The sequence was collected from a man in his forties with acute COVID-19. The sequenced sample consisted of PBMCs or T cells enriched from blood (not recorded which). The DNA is TGTGCCAGCAGTCCCGGGACAGGGGGCACCCAGTACTTC. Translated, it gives CASSPGTGGTQYF.